The rows below give T cell receptor beta chains drawn from one sample of a study of Ad26.COV2.S vaccination and SARS-CoV-2 variants. Assay used: immunoSEQ multiplex PCR; TCRdb lists only in-frame clones, some missing. There are 350,000 to 500,000 clones in the sample; more than 75% occur only once, and 3.5% to 4% lies in the top ten. Sequences were derived from peripheral blood, sampled in a trial of Ad26.COV2.S vaccine versus placebo. These receptors were collected from a person between 18 and 65 years old who received the Ad26.COV2.S COVID-19 vaccine or a placebo. The CDR3 runs from the conserved cysteine through the conserved F or W. A D gene is named only where the DNA matches it firmly. Rows may omit the clone size; those that give it use once, few, many or a size class.

CDR3aa: CASSPRTSGGEETQYF
CDR3nt: TGTGCCAGTAGTCCCCGGACTAGCGGGGGGGAAGAGACCCAGTACTTC
d_gene: TRBD2
j_gene: TRBJ2-5
v_gene: TRBV19
abundance: .
len: 16

CDR3aa: CASSLANQPQHF
CDR3nt: TGTGCCAGCAGCTTAGCGAATCAGCCCCAGCATTTT
d_gene: .
j_gene: TRBJ1-5
v_gene: TRBV7-2
abundance: .
len: 12

CDR3aa: CASSLVSLGTAEAFF
CDR3nt: TGCGCCAGCAGCTTGGTTTCGTTGGGGACAGCTGAAGCTTTCTTT
d_gene: TRBD1
j_gene: TRBJ1-1
v_gene: TRBV5-1
abundance: .
len: 15

CDR3aa: CASSVDDRLNTEAFF
CDR3nt: TGTGCCAGCAGCGTAGATGACAGATTGAACACTGAAGCTTTCTTT
d_gene: .
j_gene: TRBJ1-1
v_gene: TRBV9
abundance: .
len: 15

CDR3aa: CASISPVAVWGNEQFF
CDR3nt: TGTGCCAGCATTTCACCTGTGGCCGTATGGGGCAATGAGCAGTTCTTC
d_gene: .
j_gene: TRBJ2-1
v_gene: TRBV28
abundance: .
len: 16

CDR3aa: CASSSPVSGRTQETQYF
CDR3nt: TGTGCCAGCAGCTCCCCGGTCAGCGGGAGAACGCAAGAGACCCAGTACTTC
d_gene: TRBD2
j_gene: TRBJ2-5
v_gene: TRBV7-2
abundance: few
len: 17

CDR3aa: CASSQDRGSGEQYF
CDR3nt: TGCGCCAGCAGCCAAGATAGAGGATCGGGAGAGCAGTACTTC
d_gene: .
j_gene: TRBJ2-7
v_gene: TRBV4-1
abundance: .
len: 14

CDR3aa: CASSLSRTYEQYF
CDR3nt: TGTGCCAGCAGTTTATCTAGGACCTACGAGCAGTACTTC
d_gene: .
j_gene: TRBJ2-7
v_gene: TRBV27
abundance: .
len: 13

CDR3aa: CASSFAGLDTEAFF
CDR3nt: TGTGCCAGCAGTTTCGCAGGGTTGGACACTGAAGCTTTCTTT
d_gene: .
j_gene: TRBJ1-1
v_gene: TRBV27
abundance: .
len: 14

CDR3aa: CASRPGTGLNQPQHF
CDR3nt: TGTGCCAGCAGACCCGGGACAGGACTTAATCAGCCCCAGCATTTT
d_gene: TRBD1
j_gene: TRBJ1-5
v_gene: TRBV6-5
abundance: .
len: 15

CDR3aa: CASSNRQGALVQPQHF
CDR3nt: TGTGCCAGTAGTAACCGACAGGGGGCTTTGGTGCAGCCCCAGCATTTT
d_gene: TRBD1
j_gene: TRBJ1-5
v_gene: TRBV19
abundance: .
len: 16

CDR3aa: CASSPTGNLRKLFF
CDR3nt: TGTGCCAGCTCGCCTACAGGGAACCTCAGAAAACTGTTTTTT
d_gene: .
j_gene: TRBJ1-4
v_gene: TRBV18
abundance: .
len: 14

CDR3aa: CASSVWQGEEKLFF
CDR3nt: TGTGCCAGCAGTGTTTGGCAGGGCGAAGAAAAACTGTTTTTT
d_gene: .
j_gene: TRBJ1-4
v_gene: TRBV2
abundance: .
len: 14

CDR3aa: CASTVRVSGANVLTF
CDR3nt: TGTGCCAGCACCGTGCGGGTCTCTGGGGCCAACGTCCTGACTTTC
d_gene: .
j_gene: TRBJ2-6
v_gene: TRBV7-2
abundance: .
len: 15

CDR3aa: CASSLGNDPNEQYF
CDR3nt: TGTGCCAGCAGCTTAGGAAACGACCCGAACGAGCAGTACTTC
d_gene: .
j_gene: TRBJ2-7
v_gene: TRBV11-3
abundance: .
len: 14